This T cell receptor (beta chain) was identified during a study of cytomegalovirus exposure and HLA in healthy donors. Amplification used 60 Vbeta primers and 13 Jbeta primers. TCRdb keeps only in-frame clones here, not all; method: immunoSEQ multiplex PCR. This table has 150,000 to 200,000 clones, approximately 80% appearing once. Germline V CDR1 and CDR2: SGHTA, FQGNSA. CDR3 length equals 14 residues. V was cut by 5 bases and J by 2 bases, with 12 bases left in between. The source material was PBMCs. The clonotype comes from a man between 18 and 35 years old in good health and CMV-seronegative. The chain uses TRBV7-2 and TRBJ1-1; a possible D gene is TRBD1 (6 bases). The CDR3: CASSARQANTEAFF. The CDR3 DNA is TGTGCCAGCAGCGCCAGACAGGCCAACACTGAAGCTTTCTTT.